The sequence of this TCR beta chain was determined in a study of T cells in Graves' hyperthyroidism and ophthalmopathy. Amplification yielded TCR beta CDR3 regions, with RNA transcripts as the source. HTBI primers were employed in a first-round RT-PCR of the TCR CDR3. TCRdb re-called the multiplex PCR reads with MiXCR, one entry per CDR3 protein. The table includes fewer than 700,000 distinct CDR3 sequences, more than 15% detected once. Many counts were recorded for this clonotype. No antigen is known for it. The CDR3 sequence is 16 residues long. J lost 14 bases, V lost 2 bases, and 18 bases had no gene match. Germline loops: CDR1 SGHTA, CDR2 FQGNSA. Study-level points and caveats: Clonotypes that were expanded in thyroid above 0.001 mostly appeared in blood too. The model anticipated ophthalmopathy a median around six months pre-onset.

Orbital computed tomography, thyroid ultrasound, serum thyroxine and TRAb, and clinical symptoms together informed the diagnoses. The TCR sequence derives from a woman aged 18-35 years with Graves' ophthalmopathy. The sequencing input was blood. The gene calls are TRBV7-2 and TRBJ2-1; 7 bases match TRBD2. Written as DNA, the CDR3 is TGTGCCAGCAGCTTATTAGCTTTTAGTGAGGGAGGGCCTAAGTTCTTC. Residues: CASSLLAFSEGGPKFF.